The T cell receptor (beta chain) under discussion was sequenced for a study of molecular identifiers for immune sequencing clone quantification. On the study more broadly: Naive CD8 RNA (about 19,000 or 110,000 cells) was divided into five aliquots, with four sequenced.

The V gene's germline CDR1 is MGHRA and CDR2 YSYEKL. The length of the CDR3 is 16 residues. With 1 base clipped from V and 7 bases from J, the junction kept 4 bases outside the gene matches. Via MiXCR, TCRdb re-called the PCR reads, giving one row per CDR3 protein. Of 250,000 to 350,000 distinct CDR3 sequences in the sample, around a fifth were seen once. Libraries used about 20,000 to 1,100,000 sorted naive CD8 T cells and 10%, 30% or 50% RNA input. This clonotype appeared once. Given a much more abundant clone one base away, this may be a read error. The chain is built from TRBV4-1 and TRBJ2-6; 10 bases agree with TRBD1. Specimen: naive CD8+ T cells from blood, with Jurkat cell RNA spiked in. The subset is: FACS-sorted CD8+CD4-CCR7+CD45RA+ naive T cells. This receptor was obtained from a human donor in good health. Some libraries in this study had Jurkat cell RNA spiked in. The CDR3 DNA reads TGCGCCAGCAGCCAAGGTCGGACAGGGGGAGCCAACGTCCTGACTTTC. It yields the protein CASSQGRTGGANVLTF.